The sequence of this T cell receptor (beta chain) was determined in a study of OX40 agonist ivuxolimab in advanced cancers. On the study more broadly: The study treated patients with ivuxolimab, an agonistic anti-OX40 (CD134) antibody. At about 82% male, the cohort had a mean age of about 60 years, ranging from roughly 20 to 90.

In this sample, this clone turned up a few times. Antigen: not known. Whole-study results and caveats: The work left the antigen specificity of expanded peripheral T cells undetermined.

Measured with immunoSEQ multiplex PCR; TCRdb has only the in-frame clones, and not every one. The repertoire holds approximately 70,000 clones, with about 88% as singletons. Peripheral blood came from all dose cohorts at three timepoints. This CDR3 has 12 amino acids. V lost 7 bases to trimming and J lost 4 bases, with 10 bases between them. The germline gives CDR1 LNHDA, CDR2 SQIVND (reference sequence). This TCR was sampled from an adult with an advanced solid tumor such as melanoma, head and neck, liver or kidney cancer. The sample consisted of CD4+ or CD8+ T cells sorted from blood, taken in a trial of the OX40 agonist ivuxolimab. The V call is TRBV19, the J call TRBJ1-2; D call uncertain. As DNA, the CDR3 is TGTGCCAGTAAGGAGGGCTTCTATGGCTACACCTTC. Translated, it gives CASKEGFYGYTF.